This T cell receptor (beta chain) was captured in a study of identical twins. CDR1 and CDR2 (germline): SGHRS, YFSETQ. The CDR3 contains 17 residues. V lost 5 bases to trimming and J lost 0 bases, with 15 bases between them. This clonotype was counted a few times. What it recognizes is unknown. Study-level findings and limits: With abundant cord blood beta clonotypes, insertions were fewer; memory repertoires showed no such pattern.

MiXCR, applied by TCRdb to the 5' RACE reads, yields one record per CDR3 protein. Found here are roughly 500,000 distinct CDR3 sequences, roughly 21% of them singletons; the top ten hold under 0.95%. The same data also went into a second study, on T cells expressing NK-cell markers. That investigation notes: Of the CD8+ T cell pool in several donors, roughly 1.0-8% was accounted for by dominant NKG2C+ clonotypes. Several donors' CD3+CD56-NKG2C+ cells were dominated by the same clonotypes.

V usage is TRBV5-1 and J usage is TRBJ2-6; no clear D gene. The origin of this receptor is a woman under 30 in good health. The sequencing input was CD4+ T cells sorted from blood. CDR3 DNA: TGCGCCAGCAGGCTCGCATTCCCCTCCTCTGGGGCCAACGTCCTGACTTTC. Translation gives CASRLAFPSSGANVLTF.